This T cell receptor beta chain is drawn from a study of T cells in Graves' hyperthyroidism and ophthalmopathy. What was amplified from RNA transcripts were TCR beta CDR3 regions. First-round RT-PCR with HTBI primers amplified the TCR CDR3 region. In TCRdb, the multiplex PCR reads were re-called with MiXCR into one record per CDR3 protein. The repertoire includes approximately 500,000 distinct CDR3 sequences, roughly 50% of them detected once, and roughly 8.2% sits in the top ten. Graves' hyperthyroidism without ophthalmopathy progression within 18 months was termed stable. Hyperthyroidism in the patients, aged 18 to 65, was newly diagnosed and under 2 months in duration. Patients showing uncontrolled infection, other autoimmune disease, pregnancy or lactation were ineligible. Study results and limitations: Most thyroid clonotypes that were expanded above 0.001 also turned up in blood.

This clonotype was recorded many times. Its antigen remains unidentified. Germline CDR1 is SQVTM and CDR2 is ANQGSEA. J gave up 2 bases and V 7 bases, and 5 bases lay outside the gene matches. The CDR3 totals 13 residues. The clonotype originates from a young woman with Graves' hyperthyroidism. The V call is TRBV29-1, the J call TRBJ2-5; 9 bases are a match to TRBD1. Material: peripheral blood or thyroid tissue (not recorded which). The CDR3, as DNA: TGCAGCGGCACCGGGACAGGGCAAGAGACCCAGTACTTC. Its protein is CSGTGTGQETQYF.